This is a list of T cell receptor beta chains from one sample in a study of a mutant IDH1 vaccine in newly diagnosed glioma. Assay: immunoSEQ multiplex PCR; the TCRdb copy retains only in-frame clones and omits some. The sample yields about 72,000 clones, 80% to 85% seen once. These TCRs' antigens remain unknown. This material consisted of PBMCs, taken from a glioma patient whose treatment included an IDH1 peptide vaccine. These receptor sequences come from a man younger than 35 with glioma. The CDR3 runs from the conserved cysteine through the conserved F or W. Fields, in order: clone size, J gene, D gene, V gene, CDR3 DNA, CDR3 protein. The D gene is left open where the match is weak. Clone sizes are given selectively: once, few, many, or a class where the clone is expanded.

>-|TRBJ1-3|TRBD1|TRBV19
TGTGCCAGTAGTAGAACTCAGGGGGCGGCTGGAAACACCATATATTTT
CASSRTQGAAGNTIYF
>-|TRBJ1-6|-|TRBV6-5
TGTGCCAGCAGTTACTTTGTGACAAATTCACCCCTCCACTTT
CASSYFVTNSPLHF
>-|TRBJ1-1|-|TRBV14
TGTGCCAGCAGCCACCTCCCCGTACCGAACACTGAAGCTTTCTTT
CASSHLPVPNTEAFF
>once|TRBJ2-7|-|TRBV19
TGTGCCAGTAGTATGGGCAGCCTAGACGAGCAGTACTTC
CASSMGSLDEQYF
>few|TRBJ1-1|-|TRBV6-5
TGTGCCAGCAGTTATCCGGGAGGCACTGAAGCTTTCTTT
CASSYPGGTEAFF
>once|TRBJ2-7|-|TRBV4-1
TGCGCCAGCACCCCATTAGCGAGGCCCTACGAGCAGTACTTC
CASTPLARPYEQYF
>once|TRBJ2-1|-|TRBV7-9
TGTGCCAGCAGCTTAGCTCAGGGAAGAAACAATGAGCAGTTCTTC
CASSLAQGRNNEQFF
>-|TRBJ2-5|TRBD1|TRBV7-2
TGTGCCAGCAGCCGACGGACAGGGGGGAAAGAGACCCAGTACTTC
CASSRRTGGKETQYF
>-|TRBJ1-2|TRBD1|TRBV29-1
TGCAGCGTGGTCGGGACAGGGGGCGCGCACTATGGCTACACCTTC
CSVVGTGGAHYGYTF
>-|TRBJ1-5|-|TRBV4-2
TGTGCCAGCAGCCAAGAATCCGGGTATAGCAATCAGCCCCAGCATTTT
CASSQESGYSNQPQHF
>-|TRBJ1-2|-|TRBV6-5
TGTGCCAGCAGGACCCAGAGTGCCTATGGCTACACCTTC
CASRTQSAYGYTF
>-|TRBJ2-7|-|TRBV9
TGTGCCAGCAGCGTAGGGCAGGGCCCCTACGAGCAGTACTTC
CASSVGQGPYEQYF
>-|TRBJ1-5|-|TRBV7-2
TGTGCCAGCAGCTTCGATACAGCTCAGGGTCAGCCCCAGCATTTT
CASSFDTAQGQPQHF
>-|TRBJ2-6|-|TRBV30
TGTGCCTGGAGTGTATGGGGGGCTGGGGCCAACGTCCTGACTTTC
CAWSVWGAGANVLTF
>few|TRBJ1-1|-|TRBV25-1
TGTGCCAGCACCAGGATGGGGGCAACAGCGTATGAAGCTTTCTTT
CASTRMGATAYEAFF
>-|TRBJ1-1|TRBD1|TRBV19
TGTGCCAGTAGGTGGGGACAGGGGACTGAAGCTTTCTTT
CASRWGQGTEAFF
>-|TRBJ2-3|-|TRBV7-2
TGTGCCAGCAGCCCCCCAAGCACAGATACGCAGTATTTT
CASSPPSTDTQYF
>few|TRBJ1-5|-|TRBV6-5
TGTGCCAGCAGTTACTTCTGGGGTAGCAATCAGCCCCAGCATTTT
CASSYFWGSNQPQHF
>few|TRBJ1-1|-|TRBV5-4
TGTGCCAGCAGCTTGGGCTGGGGATTGAACACTGAAGCTTTCTTT
CASSLGWGLNTEAFF
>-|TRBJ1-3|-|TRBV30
TGTGCCTGGAGGTTCCGCCATACTGGAAACACCATATATTTT
CAWRFRHTGNTIYF
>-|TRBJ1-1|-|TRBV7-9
TGTGCCACCACGTGGAGGAACACTGAAGCTTTCTTT
CATTWRNTEAFF
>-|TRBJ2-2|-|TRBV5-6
TGTGCCAGCAGCTTGGAGGCGTCGGATTCCACCGGGGAGCTGTTTTTT
CASSLEASDSTGELFF
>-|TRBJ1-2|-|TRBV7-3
TGTGCCAGCAGTCATGGGACGGCTGAAAACTATGGCTACACCTTC
CASSHGTAENYGYTF
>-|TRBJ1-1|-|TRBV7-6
TGTGCCAGCAGTCCGGGGACCCGTAGGACTGAAGCTTTCTTT
CASSPGTRRTEAFF
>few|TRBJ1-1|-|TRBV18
TGTGCCAGCTCACCGCAGGTGAGGGAAATAGCTTTCTTT
CASSPQVREIAFF
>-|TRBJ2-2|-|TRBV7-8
TGTGCCAGCAGCTTAGCGCGCAGGTCTTACACCGGGGAGCTGTTTTTT
CASSLARRSYTGELFF
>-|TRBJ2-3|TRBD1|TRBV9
TGTGCCAGCAGCTCCCACGGGACAGCCAGACCAGATACGCAGTATTTT
CASSSHGTARPDTQYF
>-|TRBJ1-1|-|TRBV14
TGTGCCAGCAGCCCGCGAGGGGTAAGCGGCACTGAAGCTTTCTTT
CASSPRGVSGTEAFF
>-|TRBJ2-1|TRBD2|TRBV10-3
TGTGCCACGACCGCGGGGGGGAGCTCGAATGAGCAGTTCTTC
CATTAGGSSNEQFF
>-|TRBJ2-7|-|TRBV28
TGTGCCAGCAGCCGAGGGGGTGGGGGAAGCTCCTACGAGCAGTACTTC
CASSRGGGGSSYEQYF
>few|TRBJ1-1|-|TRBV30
-
CAWSFGAGTNTEAFF
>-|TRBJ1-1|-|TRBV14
TGTGCCAGCAGACAAGAAGGGGGCACTGAAGCTTTCTTT
CASRQEGGTEAFF
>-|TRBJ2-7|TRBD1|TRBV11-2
TGTGCCAGCAGCTTAGTCCGGACAGGGGCCTACGAGCAGTACTTC
CASSLVRTGAYEQYF
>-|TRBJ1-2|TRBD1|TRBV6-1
TGTGCCAGCGGGTGGGGGACAGGGTTCGCTGGCTACACCTTC
CASGWGTGFAGYTF
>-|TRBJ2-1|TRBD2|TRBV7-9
TGTGCCAGCAGCGGCGTACGGGGGGGGTCTCAATATGAGCAGTTCTTC
CASSGVRGGSQYEQFF
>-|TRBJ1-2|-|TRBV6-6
TGTGCCAGCAGTGATACAGGGATCTTCAATGGCTACACCTTC
CASSDTGIFNGYTF
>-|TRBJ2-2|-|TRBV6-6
TGTGCCAGCAGTTACGGCAGGGGCACCGGGGAGCTGTTTTTT
CASSYGRGTGELFF
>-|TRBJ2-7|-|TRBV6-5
TGTGCCAGCAGTTACGGGGGAGCAGTCGAGCAGTACTTC
CASSYGGAVEQYF
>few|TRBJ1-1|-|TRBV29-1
TGCAGCGTTGCACAGCTCGTCAACACTGAAGCTTTCTTT
CSVAQLVNTEAFF
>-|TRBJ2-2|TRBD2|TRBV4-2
TGTGCCAGCAGGGGGGGGGCGAACACCGGGGAGCTGTTTTTT
CASRGGANTGELFF
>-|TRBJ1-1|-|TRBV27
TGTGCCAGCAGTCCATGGAGGTTGACTGAAGCTTTCTTT
CASSPWRLTEAFF
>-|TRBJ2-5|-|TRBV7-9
TGTGCCAGCAGCTTATGGGGGGTTCGAGAGACCCAGTACTTC
CASSLWGVRETQYF
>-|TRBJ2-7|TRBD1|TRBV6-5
TGTGCCAGCAGTTATCTCCGAGGGGGCGGACGGGAGCAGTACTTC
CASSYLRGGGREQYF
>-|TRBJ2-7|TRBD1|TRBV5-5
TGTGCCAGCAGCCGTGGGACAGGGACCTACGAGCAGTACTTC
CASSRGTGTYEQYF
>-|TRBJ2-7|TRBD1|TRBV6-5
TGTGCCAGCAGTTACGTAGGGACAGCTTCCTACGAGCAGTACTTC
CASSYVGTASYEQYF
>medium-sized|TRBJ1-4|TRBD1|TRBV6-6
TGTGCCAGCAGTACAGGGGAAAGGAAAAAACTGTTTTTT
CASSTGERKKLFF
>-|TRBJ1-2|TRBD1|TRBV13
TGTGCCAGCAGCCTGACAGGGGTAGGCTATGGCTACACCTTC
CASSLTGVGYGYTF
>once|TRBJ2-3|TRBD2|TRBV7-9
TGTGCCAGCAGCTTAACTAGCGGGAGTTTAGATACGCAGTATTTT
CASSLTSGSLDTQYF
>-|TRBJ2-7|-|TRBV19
TGTGCCAGTAGTCGGGCAGGCAGTTACGAGCAGTACTTC
CASSRAGSYEQYF
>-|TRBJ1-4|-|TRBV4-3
TGCGCCAGCAGCCAAGATCTTGGGGGGGGCCTTAATGAAAAACTGTTTTTT
CASSQDLGGGLNEKLFF
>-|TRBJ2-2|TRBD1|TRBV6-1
TGTGCCAGCAGTGATGGGGACAGAAACACCGGGGAGCTGTTTTTT
CASSDGDRNTGELFF
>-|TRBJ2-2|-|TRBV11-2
TGTGCCAGCAGCCGAAGGGGGAACACCGGGGAGCTGTTTTTT
CASSRRGNTGELFF
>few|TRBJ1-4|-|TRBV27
TGTGCCAGCACCTCCTTGGCCTTGCGACCCGAAAAACTGTTTTTT
CASTSLALRPEKLFF
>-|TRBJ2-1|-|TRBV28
TGTGCCACCAGTTCCCCATACAATGAGCAGTTCTTC
CATSSPYNEQFF
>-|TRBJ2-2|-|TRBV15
TGTGCCACCAGCAGAGATGGGCCGACGAACACCGGGGAGCTGTTTTTT
CATSRDGPTNTGELFF
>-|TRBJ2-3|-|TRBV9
TGTGCCAGCAGCGTAGCTTACACAGATACGCAGTATTTT
CASSVAYTDTQYF
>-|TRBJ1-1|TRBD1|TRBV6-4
TGTGCCAGCATCATAATCCGACAGGGGGCGTCCACTGAAGCTTTCTTT
CASIIIRQGASTEAFF